These T cell receptor beta chains were read from a single sample in a study of Ad26.COV2.S vaccination and SARS-CoV-2 variants. Some clones are missing from TCRdb's copy, which holds only in-frame ones; the method was immunoSEQ multiplex PCR. The sample carries 400,000 to 450,000 clones, around 92% recorded once. Material: peripheral blood, obtained in a trial of Ad26.COV2.S vaccine versus placebo. These receptors were collected from a person aged 18-65 years who received the Ad26.COV2.S COVID-19 vaccine or a placebo. CDR3s include the opening cysteine and the closing phenylalanine or tryptophan. The order of the fields is V gene, clone size, D gene, J gene, CDR3 DNA, CDR3 protein. D genes are given only for firm matches. Expanded clones get a size class; other rows say once, few or many, or leave the size out.

v_gene: TRBV7-2; abundance: -; d_gene: -; j_gene: TRBJ1-5; CDR3nt: TGTGCCAGCAGCTTCGCCGGGTCAGCGCATCCCCAGCATTTT; CDR3aa: CASSFAGSAHPQHF
v_gene: TRBV28; abundance: -; d_gene: TRBD1; j_gene: TRBJ1-6; CDR3nt: TGTGCCAGCAGTCCCCTGGGACAGTGGGTTAGCTCCTATAATTCACCCCTCCACTTT; CDR3aa: CASSPLGQWVSSYNSPLHF
v_gene: TRBV12-3/TRBV12-4; abundance: once; d_gene: -; j_gene: TRBJ2-6; CDR3nt: TGTGCCAGCAGTCCCGGACAGCGCAACGTCCTGACTTTC; CDR3aa: CASSPGQRNVLTF
v_gene: TRBV19; abundance: -; d_gene: -; j_gene: TRBJ1-1; CDR3nt: TGTGCCAGTAGTATTACGGGGGTCCGCACTGAAGCTTTCTTT; CDR3aa: CASSITGVRTEAFF
v_gene: TRBV27; abundance: -; d_gene: -; j_gene: TRBJ2-7; CDR3nt: TGTGCCAGCAGTTTTAGAGGGGGATACGAGCAGTACTTC; CDR3aa: CASSFRGGYEQYF
v_gene: TRBV14; abundance: -; d_gene: -; j_gene: TRBJ1-4; CDR3nt: TGTGCCAGCAGCCAAGGGGCGGTTAGGAGCTATCGATATGAAAAACTGTTTTTT; CDR3aa: CASSQGAVRSYRYEKLFF
v_gene: TRBV28; abundance: few; d_gene: -; j_gene: TRBJ1-5; CDR3nt: TGTGCCAGCAGTGTACCCAATCAGCCCCAGCATTTT; CDR3aa: CASSVPNQPQHF
v_gene: TRBV29-1; abundance: -; d_gene: -; j_gene: TRBJ1-4; CDR3nt: TGCAGCGTACAGGGAGCCCTCGGAAAACTGTTTTTT; CDR3aa: CSVQGALGKLFF
v_gene: TRBV10-3; abundance: -; d_gene: -; j_gene: TRBJ2-7; CDR3nt: TGTGCCACCACACCCCGGACGTTGAGCTCCTACGAGCAGTACTTC; CDR3aa: CATTPRTLSSYEQYF
v_gene: TRBV11-2; abundance: once; d_gene: -; j_gene: TRBJ2-3; CDR3nt: TGTGCCAGCAGCTTCCTCGAGGGGTTTAGCACAGATACGCAGTATTTT; CDR3aa: CASSFLEGFSTDTQYF
v_gene: TRBV29-1; abundance: -; d_gene: TRBD1; j_gene: TRBJ2-6; CDR3nt: TGCAGCGTAGGACAGGGGCCCCCAACTGGGGCCAACGTCCTGACTTTC; CDR3aa: CSVGQGPPTGANVLTF
v_gene: TRBV6-5; abundance: once; d_gene: -; j_gene: TRBJ2-7; CDR3nt: TGTGCCAGCAGCTACTCCGGGGCCGGGGGAATTTACGAGCAGTACTTC; CDR3aa: CASSYSGAGGIYEQYF
v_gene: TRBV9; abundance: -; d_gene: -; j_gene: TRBJ1-6; CDR3nt: TGTGCCAGCAGCGTAGGTTCAGGGCAGGGGAATTCACCCCTCCACTTT; CDR3aa: CASSVGSGQGNSPLHF
v_gene: TRBV11-2; abundance: -; d_gene: TRBD1; j_gene: TRBJ1-5; CDR3nt: TGTGCCAGCAGCTTAGGTACAGGGGGCACTCAGCCCCAGCATTTT; CDR3aa: CASSLGTGGTQPQHF
v_gene: TRBV6-2/TRBV6-3; abundance: -; d_gene: TRBD2; j_gene: TRBJ2-7; CDR3nt: TGTGCCAGCAGTTCAGCAGGTAGCGGGGGGGCCGGCGAGCAGTACTTC; CDR3aa: CASSSAGSGGAGEQYF
v_gene: TRBV7-2; abundance: -; d_gene: TRBD2; j_gene: TRBJ2-3; CDR3nt: TGTGCCAGCAGCTCGACGTTAGCGGGGGGGAGCACAGATACGCAGTATTTT; CDR3aa: CASSSTLAGGSTDTQYF
v_gene: TRBV18; abundance: -; d_gene: TRBD1; j_gene: TRBJ1-1; CDR3nt: TGTGCCAGCTCACCACGGAAGTTTCAGGGGGCAGGCACTGAAGCTTTCTTT; CDR3aa: CASSPRKFQGAGTEAFF
v_gene: TRBV10-3; abundance: -; d_gene: TRBD2; j_gene: TRBJ2-1; CDR3nt: TGTGCCATCAGTGAGAAGAGCGGGGACTACAATGAGCAGTTCTTC; CDR3aa: CAISEKSGDYNEQFF
v_gene: TRBV28; abundance: once; d_gene: -; j_gene: TRBJ1-1; CDR3nt: TGTGCCAGCAGTTTGGGACAACTGAACACTGAAGCTTTCTTT; CDR3aa: CASSLGQLNTEAFF
v_gene: TRBV4-3; abundance: once; d_gene: -; j_gene: TRBJ1-6; CDR3nt: TGCGCCAGCAGCCAAGACAGGGTAAGATCACCCCTCCACTTT; CDR3aa: CASSQDRVRSPLHF
v_gene: TRBV7-2; abundance: -; d_gene: -; j_gene: TRBJ2-2; CDR3nt: TGTGCCAGCAGCATTATAAGCCGGACCGGGGAGCTGTTTTTT; CDR3aa: CASSIISRTGELFF
v_gene: TRBV18; abundance: -; d_gene: -; j_gene: TRBJ2-3; CDR3nt: TGTGCCAGCTCCACGAAAATGGGAAGTCTAGATACGCAGTATTTT; CDR3aa: CASSTKMGSLDTQYF
v_gene: TRBV12-3/TRBV12-4; abundance: -; d_gene: -; j_gene: TRBJ1-2; CDR3nt: TGTGCCAGCAGTTTAGGTGTCTACACCTTC; CDR3aa: CASSLGVYTF
v_gene: TRBV14; abundance: -; d_gene: -; j_gene: TRBJ1-6; CDR3nt: TGTGCCAGCAGCCAAGAGGTTAGATCACCCCTCCACTTT; CDR3aa: CASSQEVRSPLHF
v_gene: TRBV27; abundance: -; d_gene: -; j_gene: TRBJ2-5; CDR3nt: TGTGCCAGCAGTTTGCGAGGTGGAGAGACCCAGTACTTC; CDR3aa: CASSLRGGETQYF
v_gene: TRBV4-3; abundance: -; d_gene: TRBD1; j_gene: TRBJ1-2; CDR3nt: TGCGCCAGCAGTACAGGGGATGGCTACACCTTC; CDR3aa: CASSTGDGYTF
v_gene: TRBV30; abundance: -; d_gene: TRBD2; j_gene: TRBJ2-1; CDR3nt: TGTGCCTGGAGTGTGGGATCCTCGGGGGGGGCTAAGTGGGATGAGCAGTTCTTC; CDR3aa: CAWSVGSSGGAKWDEQFF
v_gene: TRBV6-2/TRBV6-3; abundance: -; d_gene: TRBD1; j_gene: TRBJ1-6; CDR3nt: TGTGCCAGCAGTAGGGGGTCAGTCTTCGGCGGGACAGACAATTCACCCCTCCACTTT; CDR3aa: CASSRGSVFGGTDNSPLHF
v_gene: TRBV11-3; abundance: -; d_gene: -; j_gene: TRBJ2-2; CDR3nt: TGTGCCAGCAGCGGGCAAACAGGGAGGGGCGGGGAGCTGTTTTTT; CDR3aa: CASSGQTGRGGELFF
v_gene: TRBV28; abundance: -; d_gene: TRBD1; j_gene: TRBJ1-6; CDR3nt: TGTGCCAGCAGTTCAGCGGGACAGTCGAATTCACCCCTCCACTTT; CDR3aa: CASSSAGQSNSPLHF
v_gene: TRBV2; abundance: -; d_gene: -; j_gene: TRBJ2-7; CDR3nt: TGTGCCAGCACTAATGACAGGTCGAACTACGAGCAGTACTTC; CDR3aa: CASTNDRSNYEQYF
v_gene: TRBV15; abundance: -; d_gene: TRBD1; j_gene: TRBJ1-5; CDR3nt: TGTGCCACCAGAAACAGGGGGAGTCAGCCCCAGCATTTT; CDR3aa: CATRNRGSQPQHF
v_gene: TRBV19; abundance: -; d_gene: -; j_gene: TRBJ2-7; CDR3nt: TGTGCCAGTAGTATACCGGATAGGGGGGCATCAGACGAGCAGTACTTC; CDR3aa: CASSIPDRGASDEQYF
v_gene: TRBV2; abundance: -; d_gene: TRBD1; j_gene: TRBJ2-2; CDR3nt: TGTGCCAGCAGGGAGAACAGGGGGCTGGCCACCGGGGAGCTGTTTTTT; CDR3aa: CASRENRGLATGELFF
v_gene: TRBV6-5; abundance: -; d_gene: -; j_gene: TRBJ2-7; CDR3nt: TGTGCCAGCAGTTACTCGAACCCCGGGGTAGACGAGCAGTACTTC; CDR3aa: CASSYSNPGVDEQYF
v_gene: TRBV5-4; abundance: -; d_gene: -; j_gene: TRBJ2-3; CDR3nt: TGTGCCAGCAGCCTCGCGGTAGGCACAGATACGCAGTATTTT; CDR3aa: CASSLAVGTDTQYF
v_gene: TRBV29-1; abundance: once; d_gene: TRBD1; j_gene: TRBJ1-2; CDR3nt: TGCAGCGTGCCGGACAGGGATGGGAAGGGCTACACCTTC; CDR3aa: CSVPDRDGKGYTF
v_gene: TRBV15; abundance: -; d_gene: TRBD2; j_gene: TRBJ2-7; CDR3nt: TGTGCCACCAGCGTCCGGGGGGGCGTTTACGAGCAGTACTTC; CDR3aa: CATSVRGGVYEQYF
v_gene: TRBV19; abundance: once; d_gene: -; j_gene: TRBJ1-6; CDR3nt: TGTGCCAGTAGTATCCCGGGGGCAACCTATAATTCACCCCTCCACTTT; CDR3aa: CASSIPGATYNSPLHF
v_gene: TRBV30; abundance: -; d_gene: -; j_gene: TRBJ1-2; CDR3nt: TGTGCCTGGGACAGGAGACCTTATGGCTACACCTTC; CDR3aa: CAWDRRPYGYTF
v_gene: TRBV25-1; abundance: -; d_gene: -; j_gene: TRBJ2-2; CDR3nt: TGTGCCAGCAGTCCCCAGGCCGGGGAGCTGTTTTTT; CDR3aa: CASSPQAGELFF
v_gene: TRBV5-6; abundance: -; d_gene: TRBD2; j_gene: TRBJ2-3; CDR3nt: TGTGCCAGCAGCACCGGGACTAGGACCACAGATACGCAGTATTTT; CDR3aa: CASSTGTRTTDTQYF
v_gene: TRBV7-2; abundance: -; d_gene: -; j_gene: TRBJ1-4; CDR3nt: TGTGCCTCTACAGGATCTCGGGGAAAACTGTTTTTT; CDR3aa: CASTGSRGKLFF
v_gene: TRBV4-3; abundance: -; d_gene: TRBD2; j_gene: TRBJ2-3; CDR3nt: TGCGCCAGCAGCCAAGATAAACTAGCGGGGTCATACACAGATACGCAGTATTTT; CDR3aa: CASSQDKLAGSYTDTQYF
v_gene: TRBV6-5; abundance: -; d_gene: TRBD2; j_gene: TRBJ2-7; CDR3nt: TGTGCCAGCAGCAACCGACTAGCGGGGGGGTACGAGCAGTACTTC; CDR3aa: CASSNRLAGGYEQYF
v_gene: TRBV7-2; abundance: few; d_gene: TRBD2; j_gene: TRBJ2-1; CDR3nt: TGTGCCAGCTTGGGGGGGTTGGATGAGCAGTTCTTC; CDR3aa: CASLGGLDEQFF
v_gene: TRBV18; abundance: -; d_gene: -; j_gene: TRBJ1-1; CDR3nt: TGTGCCAGCTCACCGGTAGGGGATGAAGCTTTCTTT; CDR3aa: CASSPVGDEAFF
v_gene: TRBV11-2; abundance: -; d_gene: -; j_gene: TRBJ2-7; CDR3nt: TGTGCCAGCAGCTTTACGACGATAGGCCCCTCCTACGAGCAGTACTTC; CDR3aa: CASSFTTIGPSYEQYF
v_gene: TRBV9; abundance: -; d_gene: -; j_gene: TRBJ1-2; CDR3nt: TGTGCCAGCAGCCTGTCAGCGGGGGGATCTAACTATGGCTACACCTTC; CDR3aa: CASSLSAGGSNYGYTF
v_gene: TRBV4-1; abundance: -; d_gene: -; j_gene: TRBJ2-1; CDR3nt: TGCGCCAGCAGCCACGGACAGATCAGCTCCTACAATGAGCAGTTCTTC; CDR3aa: CASSHGQISSYNEQFF
v_gene: TRBV7-8; abundance: -; d_gene: -; j_gene: TRBJ2-7; CDR3nt: TGTGCCAGCAGCTTAGCGATCGAGCAGTACTTC; CDR3aa: CASSLAIEQYF
v_gene: TRBV28; abundance: -; d_gene: -; j_gene: TRBJ1-4; CDR3nt: TGTGCCAGCAGTTTCATGCGAAATGGAAAACTGTTTTTT; CDR3aa: CASSFMRNGKLFF
v_gene: TRBV3-1/TRBV3-2; abundance: -; d_gene: -; j_gene: TRBJ2-4; CDR3nt: TGTGCCAGCAGCCAGGGTAGGACGAACATTCAGTACTTC; CDR3aa: CASSQGRTNIQYF